This T cell receptor (beta chain) was found in a study of regulatory T cells in long-lasting Graves disease (dated by TCRdb to the early 2020s). A note on the overall study: Persistent Graves' disease was defined as antithyroid drug treatment for over 5 years with persistently positive TSH receptor autoantibodies. Patients with persistent Graves' disease were compared with patients with newly diagnosed Graves' disease using TCR sequencing and RNA sequencing of peripheral blood. The study was registered as a clinical trial and conducted in China. A total of around 35 samples underwent TCR sequencing: some 13 from persistent and roughly 20 from newly diagnosed Graves' disease patients. In the clinical cohort, patients with persistent Graves' disease had used antithyroid drugs for an average of roughly ten years.

For this chain, trimming is 7 bases at the V end and 15 bases at the J end, and the number of junction bases without a gene match is 11. In the germline V gene, CDR1 corresponds to SQVTM and CDR2 to ANQGSEA. The CDR3 holds 11 amino acids from the cysteine to the phenylalanine. This entry keeps only the CDR3 DNA: 33 bases, framed from base 1. On this clonotype itself: Its specific antigen is unknown. No qualities accompany the bases; no much larger clone lies one base away.

This specimen's time point label, interpreted: persistent/refractory GD, antithyroid drugs over 5 years with positive TRAb. For both TCR sequencing and RNA sequencing, RNA was extracted from PBMCs using TRIzol. The diagnosis of Graves' disease was made according to American Thyroid Association guidelines. Patients for the study were recruited at an endocrinology department in Xi'an, China. From each patient, 7.5 to 9.5 milliliters of peripheral blood was collected into an EDTA anticoagulant tube. Ficoll Paque Plus density gradient separation was used to isolate PBMCs, and no further T cell sorting was performed. An Agilent 2100 Bioanalyzer and agarose gel were used to check RNA quality, and a NanoDrop 2000 was used to measure RNA concentration. The library was built by means of multiplex PCR. The sample was run on an Illumina HiSeq 4000. To build TCR beta libraries, CDR3 regions were amplified by Arm-PCR using iRepertoire HTBI primers. PCR products were gel purified before sequencing. The paper's data handling went like this. Across samples, approximately 68 TRBV and 13 to 15 TRBJ segments were identified and used for gene usage analysis of CDR3 amino acid clonotypes. Filtered high-quality paired reads were merged into contigs using COPE and FqMerger. BLAST was used to align contigs to IMGT TRBV, TRBD and TRBJ reference genes, with CDR3 defined following IMGT. Any clonotype with a frequency above 0.1% was counted as a highly expanded clone. Shannon entropy was used to measure repertoire diversity, and the Gini coefficient was used to measure V-J evenness. Clonotypes shared by more than one individual were considered public. TCRdb took the public reads, trimmed them with fastp at Q25, ran MiXCR for clone calling and kept in-frame beta chains. Each CDR3 protein appears once, grouped with its most common genes and DNA. The V and J calls shown here were made by TCRdb, not taken from the authors' results. For this sample the table gives roughly 450,000 distinct CDR3 sequences, of which roughly 22% were detected only once. Around 14% of the sample is taken by the ten largest.

The investigation overall reported the following: Patients with persistent disease shared more public clonotypes (around 2,500) than newly diagnosed patients did (more than 900). The study examined only peripheral blood because the primary lesion, thyroid tissue, could not be accessed. TRBV28, TRBJ1-2 and TRBJ2-5 were preferentially used in persistent disease, while TRBV20-1 and TRBJ2-1 were favored in newly diagnosed disease. Compared with newly diagnosed patients, persistent Graves' disease patients had lower TCR Shannon entropy and fewer highly expanded clones, which suggests clonal expansion. Only the TCR beta chain was sequenced and analyzed. The small sample size was acknowledged by the authors as a limitation that may reduce accuracy.

The chain is made from TRBV29-1 and TRBJ1-4; 7 bases in the junction line up with TRBD1. Sequencing used peripheral blood mononuclear cells (PBMCs), obtained when the disease was refractory, from a patient treated with antithyroid drugs. The origin of this receptor is a female donor with Graves disease. DNA sequence: TGCAGCGCCGTGACAGGGTTGTATATGTTTTTT. Its protein reads: CSAVTGLYMFF.